This entry lists 5 T cell receptor beta chains sequenced from one sample in a study of T cells in Graves' hyperthyroidism and ophthalmopathy. Amplified regions were TCR beta CDR3 sequences from RNA transcripts. HTBI primers were used for first-round RT-PCR of the TCR CDR3. From the multiplex PCR reads, TCRdb called clonotypes with MiXCR, one entry per CDR3 protein. There are a few hundred thousand distinct CDR3 sequences in the sample; approximately 14% occur only once, and about 20% lies in the top ten. Sequenced sample: blood. The receptor source for this set is a woman aged 25-40 years with Graves' ophthalmopathy.

The J gene is TRBJ2-2, the V gene TRBV12-3 or TRBV12-4, with D perhaps TRBD1 or TRBD2 (6 bases each). V shed 6 bases and J shed 6 bases, with 11 bases lying between them. The CDR3 consists of 13 residues. CDR3 sequence: CASSWGAAGELFF. CDR3 DNA: TGTGCCAGCAGCTGGGGGGCGGCCGGGGAGCTGTTTTTT.

This clonotype was detected ten times or more. The chain joins TRBV7-3 to TRBJ2-2, with a weak D call TRBD2 (6 bases). V gave up 1 base and J gave up 5 bases, with 8 bases separating them. The CDR3 runs 14 residues. CDR1 is SGHTA, CDR2 FQGTGA, per germline. DNA of the CDR3: TGTGCCAGCAGCTTAAGGGGACTGACCGGGGAGCTGTTTTTT. Translated, it gives CASSLRGLTGELFF.

Concerning this clonotype itself: A much larger clone differs by one base, so this may be a read error. V usage is TRBV29-1 and J usage is TRBJ2-7, with TRBD2 identical over 9 bases. With 1 base clipped from V and 7 bases from J, the junction kept 8 bases outside the gene matches. This CDR3 region has 14 residues. Germline CDR1 reads SQVTM; CDR2 reads ANQGSEA. CDR3 region: CSVEVLAGNNEQYF. The CDR3 DNA sequence: TGCAGCGTTGAAGTTCTAGCGGGGAACAATGAGCAGTACTTC.

Ten or more counts support this clonotype. J is TRBJ2-2 and V is TRBV12-3 or TRBV12-4, with 9 nucleotides matching TRBD2. The J segment lost 6 bases and the V segment lost 8 bases, leaving 7 bases of the junction unmatched. This CDR3 comprises 14 residues. The CDR3 region is CASRGGAGPGELFF. The DNA for the CDR3 is TGTGCCAGCCGCGGGGGGGCCGGTCCCGGGGAGCTGTTTTTT.

On this clonotype itself: At one end, the junction sequence differs from germline, possibly due to a read error. This chain joins TRBV9 and TRBJ2-1; TRBD2 agrees at 10 bases. Germline CDR1 SGDLS, CDR2 YYNGEE. The CDR3 consists of 17 residues. The CDR3 loop is CASSVGSGGPSNNEQFF. CDR3 DNA sequence: TGTGCCAGCAGCGTGGGTAGCGGGGGGCCCTCCAACAATGAGCAGTTCTTC.